This TCR beta chain derives from a study of T-cell reconstitution after alpha-beta-depleted transplantation in children. General observations from the study: Some patients' high day-60 TCRbeta diversity was attributed to recipient cells surviving conditioning. Several hundred expanded graft clones reportedly supplied alpha-beta T cells about two months after transplant. Newly made T cells mostly supplied T-cell counts and diversity one year after transplant.

TCRbeta library construction was performed incorporating unique molecular identifiers. MiXCR was run by TCRdb on the PCR reads, yielding one entry per CDR3 protein. The sample yields 600,000 to 700,000 distinct CDR3 sequences, under 15% seen once. Germline V gene data show CDR1 as SGHRS and CDR2 as YFSETQ. The CDR3 is made up of 14 amino acids. The V end was cut by 5 bases, the J end by 0 bases, with 10 bases between. This clonotype was seen ten or more times. As yet, its antigen is unknown. This material consisted of PBMCs, taken before TCRalphabeta/CD19-depleted stem cell transplant. This chain links TRBV5-1 with TRBJ2-3, with D hard to call. This clonotype originated in a girl under 10 years old with congenital amegakaryocytic thrombocytopenia, due to receive a stem cell transplant. CDR3 loop: CASRRDPSTDTQYF. CDR3 nucleotides: TGCGCCAGCAGAAGGGATCCAAGCACAGATACGCAGTATTTT. The entire variable domain, with the rest obtained from reference TRBV5-1 and TRBJ2-3, is as follows: KAGVTQTPRYLIKTRGQQVTLSCSPISGHRSVSWYQQTPGQGLQFLFEYFSETQRNKGNFPGRFSGRQFSNSRSEMNVSTLELGDSALYLCASRRDPSTDTQYFGPGTRLTVL.